A single sample gave rise to the 14 T cell receptor beta chains below, sequenced in a study of CD8 T cells in Susac syndrome. Reverse transcription of about 0.45 to 1 ug RNA was performed with random hexamers. TCRdb independently ran MiXCR on the immunoSEQ multiplex PCR reads; one entry per CDR3 protein. The table has approximately 300,000 distinct CDR3 sequences, about 89% seen once. Specimen: CD8+ T cells from PBMCs. The receptors here all came from a human donor with multiple sclerosis.

V and J are TRBV6-1 and TRBJ2-3, with 8 bases matching TRBD1. V dropped 2 bases and J dropped 2; count of bases not matched to a gene: 3. Germline V lookup: CDR1 MNHNS, CDR2 SASEGT. The CDR3 runs to 15 residues. The CDR3 protein is CASSEWTGSTDTQYF. The DNA of the CDR3 is TGTGCCAGCAGTGAATGGACAGGGTCCACAGATACGCAGTATTTT.

The chain carries TRBV9 and TRBJ1-2; no definite D call. V shed 0 bases and J shed 1 base, with 7 bases lying between them. Germline values: CDR1 SGDLS, CDR2 YYNGEE. This CDR3 has 14 residues. CDR3 DNA: TGTGCCAGCAGCGTAGCTCCAGATAACTATGGCTACACCTTC. This translates into CASSVAPDNYGYTF.

This clonotype appeared a few times. The chain uses TRBV7-9 and TRBJ1-1; D gene uncertain. The V gene's germline CDR1 is SEHNR and CDR2 FQNEAQ (reference sequence). The V end lost 5 bases, the J end lost 5 bases, and 12 bases lay between the germline ends. The CDR3 is made up of 13 amino acids. In DNA, the CDR3 is TGTGCCAGCAGCCCGAATGGGAGGACTGAAGCTTTCTTT. Its translation is CASSPNGRTEAFF.

The rearrangement uses TRBV6-2 or TRBV6-3 and TRBJ2-7, with 7 positions matching TRBD2. This CDR3 region has 14 residues. V lost 4 bases, J lost 4 bases, and 7 bases stayed unmatched. Germline CDR1 is MNHEY and CDR2 is SVGEGT. The CDR3 DNA sequence: TGTGCCAGCAGTTCGCTAGCGGAACGATACGAGCAGTACTTC. Translated: CASSSLAERYEQYF.

The chain carries TRBV29-1 and TRBJ2-7, with D possibly matching TRBD1 (6 bases). V lost 1 base and J lost 1, with 11 bases in between. Germline V gene data show CDR1 as SQVTM and CDR2 as ANQGSEA. The CDR3 sequence is 14 residues long. The CDR3 DNA reads TGCAGCGTTGAAGGGGTTCAGGGGTCCTACGAGCAGTACTTC. Protein sequence: CSVEGVQGSYEQYF.

Concerning this clonotype: The DNA is omitted, as the CDR3 cannot be located on it reliably, and the CDR3 follows TCRdb's listing. The chain uses TRBV6-5 and TRBJ1-2. The CDR3 numbers 14 amino acids, ends counted. CDR1 is MNHEY and CDR2 is SVGAGI in the germline V gene. CDR3 in amino acids: CASSTSTGLYGYTF.

The chain couples TRBV30 to TRBJ2-2, with D unresolved. The germline V gene encodes CDR1 GTSNPN and CDR2 SVGIG (reference sequence). The CDR3 runs 10 residues. Trimming stripped 3 bases from V and 6 bases from J, with 2 bases between. CDR3 region: CAWRSGELFF. For the CDR3, the DNA is TGTGCCTGGAGGTCCGGGGAGCTGTTTTTT.

V is TRBV12-2 and J is TRBJ1-2; TRBD1 is taken as the D call from the table, unchecked against the DNA. TRBV12-2 is deemed a pseudogene. This CDR3 is 14 amino acids long. CDR3 DNA: TGTGCAAGTCGCTTCAAAGACAGGGGAAATGGCTACACCTTC. It translates to CASRFKDRGNGYTF.

The chain recombines TRBV5-1 with TRBJ2-7; 12 positions match TRBD1. The trim removed 5 bases at V and 1 base at J, leaving 4 bases unmatched. The CDR3 is made up of 15 amino acids. Germline V CDR1 and CDR2: SGHRS, YFSETQ. CDR3 coding DNA: TGCGCCAGCAGGGAGGGACAGGGGGCGTCCTACGAGCAGTACTTC. Its protein product is CASREGQGASYEQYF.

V and J are TRBV4-1 and TRBJ2-5, with TRBD2 as a possible D gene (5 bases). The ends were cut back, 1 base at V and 4 bases at J, with 16 bases in the middle. The CDR3 totals 16 residues. Looked up from germline, CDR1 is MGHRA and CDR2 is YSYEKL. The CDR3 DNA reads TGCGCCAGCAGCCAAGGAGGTTCTAGCTTGGGAGAGACCCAGTACTTC. This gives the protein CASSQGGSSLGETQYF.

This clonotype was seen only once. The chain joins TRBV7-9 to TRBJ2-3; tentative D call: TRBD1 (5 bases). The CDR3 spans 14 residues. The V and J ends lost 8 bases and 4 bases respectively, with 16 bases between them. CDR1 and CDR2 from the germline V gene are SEHNR and FQNEAQ (reference sequence). This CDR3 reads CASGPGPTPDTQYF. For the CDR3, the DNA is TGTGCCAGCGGCCCAGGGCCTACCCCAGATACGCAGTATTTT. The variable domain in full, with the rest retrieved from reference TRBV7-9 and TRBJ2-3, is DTGVSQNPRHKITKRGQNVTFRCDPISEHNRLYWYRQTLGQGPEFLTYFQNEAQLEKSRLLSDRFSAERPKGSFSTLEIQRTEQGDSAMYLCASGPGPTPDTQYFGPGTRLTVL.

The chain is built from TRBV27 and TRBJ2-2; 12 positions agree with TRBD2. This CDR3 region has 18 residues. Germline CDR1 and CDR2: MNHEY and SMNVEV (reference sequence). V gave up 5 bases and J gave up 5 bases; unmatched junction bases: 12. The CDR3 region is CASSPILAGGPGTGELFF. The CDR3 bases are TGTGCCAGCAGTCCTATTCTAGCGGGAGGGCCAGGAACCGGGGAGCTGTTTTTT.

The chain uses TRBV11-2 and TRBJ2-5; D is perhaps TRBD1 (6 bases). Germline-derived CDR1 and CDR2 are SGHAT and FQNNGV. The CDR3 spans 15 residues. The ends were cut back, 2 bases at V and 5 bases at J, with 15 bases in the middle. The CDR3 nucleotides are TGTGCCAGCAGCTTACTAGGGGGATTGGGGGAGACCCAGTACTTC. Its translation: CASSLLGGLGETQYF.

The CDR3 coding sequence is TGCAGCGTTGATCGCACCGGGGAGCTGTTTTTT. Translated, it gives CSVDRTGELFF. The chain has TRBV29-1 and TRBJ2-2, with D unclear. The CDR3 has 11 residues. Trimming took 3 bases from V and 4 from J, leaving 3 bases between them. Germline CDR1 is SQVTM and CDR2 is ANQGSEA.